Listed below are T cell receptor beta chains from one sample, sequenced in a study of T cell responses to AZD1222 COVID-19 vaccine. The method was immunoSEQ multiplex PCR; TCRdb's version includes in-frame clones alone and lacks a portion of them. The top ten hold over 5% of the sample, which has around 130,000 clones, 88% seen once. The sample here was peripheral blood, taken 28 days after the second AZD1222 dose. Source of these receptors: an adult who received the AZD1222 COVID-19 vaccine. CDR3s include the opening cysteine and the closing phenylalanine or tryptophan. Fields, in order: J gene, V gene, D gene, clone size, CDR3 protein, CDR3 DNA. D genes are given only for firm matches. Size is stated for part of the rows, as once, few or many counts, or as a class when the clone is expanded.

J gene: TRBJ2-7; V gene: TRBV5-4; D gene: TRBD2; clone size: -; CDR3 protein: CASSQSGRAYEQYF; CDR3 DNA: TGTGCCAGCAGCCAGAGCGGGAGGGCCTACGAGCAGTACTTC
J gene: TRBJ2-6; V gene: TRBV5-1; D gene: -; clone size: -; CDR3 protein: CASRPGMNSGANVLTF; CDR3 DNA: TGCGCCAGCAGGCCAGGGATGAACTCTGGGGCCAACGTCCTGACTTTC
J gene: TRBJ2-7; V gene: TRBV5-1; D gene: -; clone size: once; CDR3 protein: CASSLGYEQYF; CDR3 DNA: TGCGCCAGCAGCTTGGGGTACGAGCAGTACTTC
J gene: TRBJ2-2; V gene: TRBV11-3; D gene: -; clone size: once; CDR3 protein: CASSLVSGINTGELFF; CDR3 DNA: TGTGCCAGCAGCTTAGTATCAGGGATTAACACCGGGGAGCTGTTTTTT
J gene: TRBJ1-2; V gene: TRBV5-6; D gene: TRBD1; clone size: once; CDR3 protein: CASSEDRVHGYTF; CDR3 DNA: TGTGCCAGCAGCGAGGACAGGGTACATGGCTACACCTTC
J gene: TRBJ2-7; V gene: TRBV6-6; D gene: -; clone size: -; CDR3 protein: CASSYLGGEQYF; CDR3 DNA: TGTGCCAGCAGTTACCTGGGGGGCGAGCAGTACTTC
J gene: TRBJ1-5; V gene: TRBV6-6; D gene: -; clone size: -; CDR3 protein: CASSRDRGRNQPQHF; CDR3 DNA: TGTGCCAGCAGTCGAGACCGGGGGAGAAATCAGCCCCAGCATTTT
J gene: TRBJ1-4; V gene: TRBV3-1/TRBV3-2; D gene: -; clone size: -; CDR3 protein: CASSSSSARLNEKLFF; CDR3 DNA: TGTGCCAGCAGCTCAAGTTCGGCCAGATTAAATGAAAAACTGTTTTTT
J gene: TRBJ1-3; V gene: TRBV6-5; D gene: -; clone size: -; CDR3 protein: CASSSEGLVSGNTIYF; CDR3 DNA: TGTGCCAGCAGTTCCGAGGGTCTTGTCTCTGGAAACACCATATATTTT
J gene: TRBJ1-4; V gene: TRBV28; D gene: -; clone size: -; CDR3 protein: CASTAGGTTNEKLFF; CDR3 DNA: TGTGCCAGCACTGCGGGGGGGACAACTAATGAAAAACTGTTTTTT
J gene: TRBJ1-3; V gene: TRBV9; D gene: -; clone size: -; CDR3 protein: CASSEFGNTIYF; CDR3 DNA: TGTGCCAGCAGCGAATTTGGAAACACCATATATTTT
J gene: TRBJ1-5; V gene: TRBV2; D gene: TRBD1; clone size: -; CDR3 protein: CASSDNRDSNQPQHF; CDR3 DNA: TGTGCCAGCAGTGACAACCGGGACAGTAATCAGCCCCAGCATTTT
J gene: TRBJ2-6; V gene: TRBV4-1; D gene: -; clone size: -; CDR3 protein: CASSIRNQAHSGANVLTF; CDR3 DNA: TGCGCCAGCAGCATAAGGAACCAGGCCCACTCTGGGGCCAACGTCCTGACTTTC
J gene: TRBJ2-1; V gene: TRBV7-9; D gene: -; clone size: -; CDR3 protein: CASSPSYSSYNEQFF; CDR3 DNA: TGTGCCAGCAGTCCCAGCTATAGCTCCTACAATGAGCAGTTCTTC
J gene: TRBJ1-1; V gene: TRBV7-9; D gene: -; clone size: -; CDR3 protein: CASSPAGPAYPEAFF; CDR3 DNA: TGTGCCAGCAGCCCCGCGGGCCCTGCGTATCCTGAAGCTTTCTTT
J gene: TRBJ1-2; V gene: TRBV9; D gene: -; clone size: -; CDR3 protein: CASSEIHPGYGGYTF; CDR3 DNA: TGTGCCAGCAGCGAAATACACCCAGGGTACGGGGGCTACACCTTC
J gene: TRBJ1-4; V gene: TRBV5-5; D gene: -; clone size: -; CDR3 protein: CASSVSRVFNEKLFF; CDR3 DNA: TGTGCCAGCAGCGTATCCAGGGTATTTAATGAAAAACTGTTTTTT
J gene: TRBJ2-2; V gene: TRBV27; D gene: -; clone size: -; CDR3 protein: CASSFLPVAGNTGELFF; CDR3 DNA: TGTGCCAGCAGTTTTCTCCCAGTGGCTGGAAACACCGGGGAGCTGTTTTTT
J gene: TRBJ1-2; V gene: TRBV6-5; D gene: -; clone size: once; CDR3 protein: CASMARTASNYGYTF; CDR3 DNA: TGTGCCAGCATGGCGAGGACAGCCTCCAACTATGGCTACACCTTC
J gene: TRBJ1-4; V gene: TRBV16; D gene: TRBD1; clone size: once; CDR3 protein: CASSPDRHNEKLFF; CDR3 DNA: TGTGCCAGCAGCCCGGACAGGCATAATGAAAAACTGTTTTTT